The present T cell receptor (beta chain) was sequenced within a study of regulatory T cells in long-lasting Graves disease. Many counts were recorded for this clonotype. As for time point: newly diagnosed GD, antithyroid drugs for less than 3 months. From PBMCs, RNA was extracted and then used to make the TCR library. With EDTA tubes as the receptacles, 7.5 to 10 milliliters of peripheral blood were drawn. The authors built TCR beta libraries using iRepertoire HTBI primers and Arm-PCR of CDR3 regions. TCRdb analysed the multiplex PCR reads with MiXCR anew, one entry per CDR3 protein. The sample consists of about 620,000 distinct CDR3 sequences, approximately 15% of them appearing once. V shed 4 bases and J shed 2 bases, with 5 bases lying between them. Germline CDR1 is LGHDT and CDR2 is YNNKEL (reference sequence). The CDR3 runs 12 residues. These sequences were also reported in another study, on T cells in Graves' hyperthyroidism and ophthalmopathy. According to that study: Blood also showed most of the thyroid clonotypes that were expanded above 0.001.

Specimen: peripheral blood mononuclear cells (PBMCs), collected at new diagnosis, from a patient treated with antithyroid drugs. This TCR was sampled from a woman aged 25 to 45 with Graves disease. The chain employs TRBV3-1 and TRBJ1-1, with no clear D. The CDR3 loop is CASSPRNTEAFF. CDR3 sequence (DNA): TGTGCCAGCAGCCCTCGAAACACTGAAGCTTTCTTT.